This note documents a single T cell receptor beta chain sequence. The data were taken from a study of blood T cell repertoires in COVID-19. Study in general: Samples came from the United States, Italy and Spain, spanning acute and convalescent COVID-19. The cDNA or gDNA used as material had been derived from T cells, B-cell-depleted T cells, or PBMCs.

Germline V gives CDR1 ENHRY, CDR2 SYGVKD. The length of the CDR3 is 16 residues. The V end was cut by 0 bases, the J end by 3 bases, with 12 bases between. Clones were read by immunoSEQ multiplex PCR, and TCRdb kept only the in-frame ones, dropping some. The sample lists about 69,000 clones, around 77% occurring once. The clonotype comes from a man in his sixties with acute or convalescent COVID-19. The source material was peripheral blood. The chain combines TRBV10-3 with TRBJ1-5, with D perhaps TRBD1 (6 bases). CDR3: CAISESGGPLNQPQHF. The CDR3 DNA sequence: TGTGCCATCAGTGAGTCGGGGGGGCCACTCAATCAGCCCCAGCATTTT.